The 21 T cell receptor beta chains below come from one sample, sequenced in a study of shared clonotypes between healthy human individuals. In the naive CD8 group, cells lacked CD45RO and were positively selected for CCR7, so terminally differentiated effector memory CD45RA+ cells were left out. Clones were read by immunoSEQ multiplex PCR, and TCRdb kept only the in-frame ones, dropping some. The data contain around 1.9 million clones, approximately 94% of them singletons. The sequenced sample consisted of naive CD8+ T cells from PBMCs. These receptors all come from a young man in good health. Some clones in this sample may be carry-over from other donors' samples.

With respect to this clone: Other DNA sequences in this sample translate to the same CDR3. The chain has TRBV9 and TRBJ2-1; D uncertain. The V end lost 2 bases, the J end lost 6 bases, and 3 bases lay between the germline ends. This CDR3 contains 11 residues. Germline V lookup: CDR1 SGDLS, CDR2 YYNGEE. CDR3 sequence: CASSVTNEQFF. The CDR3 region has the DNA TGTGCCAGCAGCGTCACCAATGAGCAGTTCTTC.

The chain links TRBV2 to TRBJ2-7; 7 bases line up with TRBD1. Germline V gene lookup returns CDR1 SNHLY and CDR2 FYNNEI. CDR3 length: 15 residues. V lost 4 bases to trimming and J lost 5 bases; unmatched junction nucleotides: 11. For the CDR3, the DNA is TGTGCCAGCAGTGGTGTGGAAAGGGGGCGGCACGAGCAGTACTTC. Translation: CASSGVERGRHEQYF.

The chain links TRBV9 to TRBJ2-1, with 10 bases matching TRBD2. Trimming took 3 bases from V and 5 from J; bases not matched to a gene: 5. CDR1 SGDLS and CDR2 YYNGEE come from the germline V gene. The CDR3 runs 15 residues. CDR3 DNA sequence: TGTGCCAGCAGCGCTAGCGGGGGAGGGGACAATGAGCAGTTCTTC. Its translation is CASSASGGGDNEQFF.

About this clone itself: This same CDR3 is encoded by further DNA sequences in the sample. This chain links TRBV19 with TRBJ1-1; D not certain. The CDR3 is 12 amino acids. From germline, CDR1 is LNHDA and CDR2 SQIVND (reference sequence). V shed 3 bases and J shed 8 bases, with 10 bases lying between them. The CDR3 DNA follows: TGTGCCAGTAGTATGGGGAGGTTAGAAGCTTTCTTT. Translated, it gives CASSMGRLEAFF.

The J gene is TRBJ2-7, the V gene TRBV18; 8 nucleotides align to TRBD2. The CDR3 runs 12 residues. Germline V CDR1 and CDR2: KGHSH, LQKENI. V dropped 8 bases and J dropped 3; count of bases not matched to a gene: 3. The CDR3 region is CASASGSYEQYF. In DNA form, the CDR3 reads TGTGCCAGCGCAAGCGGGAGCTACGAGCAGTACTTC.

The chain has TRBV6-1 and TRBJ2-7; a weak D match, TRBD2 (7 bases). Trimming took 10 bases from V and 3 from J, leaving 16 bases between them. Looked up from germline, CDR1 is MNHNS and CDR2 is SASEGT. The CDR3 is made up of 13 amino acids. This chain's CDR3 is CATGIRGGYEQYF. The DNA for the CDR3 is TGTGCCACCGGGATAAGGGGGGGCTACGAGCAGTACTTC.

This clone is a singleton in its sample. The gene calls are TRBV29-1 and TRBJ2-5; D tentatively reads TRBD1 or TRBD2 (7 bases each). The J call may be in error: the DNA end matches TRBJ2-7 better. The CDR3 has 12 amino acids. CDR1 is SQVTM, CDR2 ANQGSEA, per germline. CDR3 DNA sequence: TGCAGCGTGGGAGGGGGCGAGGACGAGCAGTACTTC. As protein: CSVGGGEDEQYF.

V is TRBV15 and J is TRBJ2-7, with no clear D. V was cut by 5 bases and J by 4 bases, with 18 bases left in between. Germline V gives CDR1 LNHNV, CDR2 YYDKDF (reference sequence). This CDR3 region has 15 residues. The CDR3: CATSGTDDGRYEQYF. The CDR3, as DNA: TGTGCCACCAGCGGAACAGATGATGGGCGATACGAGCAGTACTTC. Filled out from reference TRBV15 and TRBJ2-7, the complete variable domain reads DAMVIQNPRYQVTQFGKPVTLSCSQTLNHNVMYWYQQKSSQAPKLLFHYYDKDFNNEADTPDNFQSRRPNTSFCFLDIRSPGLGDTAMYLCATSGTDDGRYEQYFGPGTRLTVT.

The rearrangement joins TRBV9 to TRBJ2-5; the D gene is possibly TRBD2 (5 bases). The V end lost 4 bases, the J end lost 1 base, and 14 bases lay between the germline ends. This CDR3 spans 15 amino acids. Germline V gene lookup returns CDR1 SGDLS and CDR2 YYNGEE. CDR3 loop: CASSRWERLQETQYF. For the CDR3, the DNA is TGTGCCAGCAGCAGGTGGGAGCGGCTCCAAGAGACCCAGTACTTC. The full variable domain, with the rest looked up from reference TRBV9 and TRBJ2-5, is DSGVTQTPKHLITATGQRVTLRCSPRSGDLSVYWYQQSLDQGLQFLIQYYNGEERAKGNILERFSAQQFPDLHSELNLSSLELGDSALYFCASSRWERLQETQYFGPGTRLLVL.

This clone was detected only once. This chain connects TRBV19 to TRBJ1-5; D unresolved. V lost 2 bases to trimming and J lost 0 bases, with 11 bases between them. CDR1 is LNHDA and CDR2 is SQIVND in the germline V gene (reference sequence). CDR3 length equals 16 residues. The CDR3 loop reads CASSIKAGLSNQPQHF. In DNA, the CDR3 is TGTGCCAGTAGTATAAAGGCAGGCCTTAGCAATCAGCCCCAGCATTTT.

With regard to this clone: Within the sample, other DNA sequences also encode this same CDR3. The rearrangement links TRBV5-1 to TRBJ1-1; TRBD1 might be the D (5 bases). Germline V gene lookup returns CDR1 SGHRS and CDR2 YFSETQ. The CDR3 spans 14 residues. V lost 2 bases and J lost 4, with 12 bases in between. The CDR3 protein is CASSLEGRGTEAFF. The CDR3 coding sequence is TGCGCCAGCAGCTTAGAGGGGCGAGGCACTGAAGCTTTCTTT.

V is TRBV25-1 and J is TRBJ2-7; the D gene is possibly TRBD1 (6 bases). Germline CDR1 is MGHDK and CDR2 is SYGVNS. CDR3 length equals 17 residues. V shed 2 bases and J shed 3 bases, with 20 bases lying between them. CDR3 sequence: CASSENSKERGYYEQYF. CDR3 nucleotide sequence: TGTGCCAGCAGTGAAAATAGCAAAGAAAGGGGGTACTACGAGCAGTACTTC.

The chain joins TRBV5-4 to TRBJ2-7, with D possibly being TRBD1 or TRBD2 (5 bases each). Germline CDR1 is SGHNT and CDR2 is YYREEE (reference sequence). The CDR3 consists of 15 residues. Trimming took 2 bases from V and 5 from J, leaving 17 bases between them. In DNA form, the CDR3 reads TGTGCCAGCAGCTTATGGGACGCTGGAGAGAACGAGCAGTACTTC. This codes for CASSLWDAGENEQYF.

This clone was seen only once. This rearrangement joins TRBV7-2 to TRBJ2-7, with D possibly called TRBD1 or TRBD2 (5 bases each). This CDR3 is built from 14 residues. Trimming removed 1 base from V and 3 bases from J, with 10 bases in between. In germline, CDR1 is SGHTA, CDR2 FQGNSA. As DNA, the CDR3 is TGTGCCAGCAGCTTAGGGGGACCCGGCTACGAGCAGTACTTC. Translated, it gives CASSLGGPGYEQYF.

The J gene is TRBJ2-1, the V gene TRBV7-8; TRBD2 matches at 7 bases. With V trimmed by 4 bases and J by 7 bases, 10 bases remained unmatched. The CDR3 is 15 amino acids. The germline V gene encodes CDR1 SGHVS and CDR2 FQNEAQ. The CDR3 region is CASSSGLELANEQFF. The CDR3 DNA reads as TGTGCCAGCAGCTCCGGACTAGAGCTGGCGAATGAGCAGTTCTTC.

The genes are TRBV5-4 and TRBJ2-4; TRBD1 might be the D (7 bases). The CDR3 covers 15 residues. Germline assignment: CDR1 SGHNT and CDR2 YYREEE (reference sequence). Trimming cost V 3 bases and J 5 bases, with 15 bases left between them. The CDR3 region has the DNA TGTGCCAGCAGCTCGCCCGCCAGGGGGGAAAACATTCAGTACTTC. Translated: CASSSPARGENIQYF.

CDR3 DNA sequence: TGTGCCAGTAGTCTAGCGGTGAGCCGCTTCAGTACGCAGTATTTT. This codes for CASSLAVSRFSTQYF. This chain uses TRBV19 with TRBJ2-3, with 7 nucleotides matching TRBD2. Germline CDR1 reads LNHDA; CDR2 reads SQIVND (reference sequence). The J segment lost 8 bases and the V segment lost 5 bases, leaving 13 bases of the junction unmatched. The CDR3 length is 15 residues.

The rearrangement uses TRBV27 and TRBJ2-2, with 10 bases that match TRBD2. V was clipped by 3 bases and J by 5 bases; unmatched bases: 9. CDR1 and CDR2 (germline): MNHEY, SMNVEV (reference sequence). The CDR3 is 17 amino acids. CDR3 amino acids: CASSLSLASGRTGELFF. The CDR3 nucleotides are TGTGCCAGCAGTTTGAGTCTGGCTAGCGGGAGAACCGGGGAGCTGTTTTTT.

The genes are TRBV5-1 and TRBJ2-3, with D possibly matching TRBD1 (6 bases). The CDR3 contains 15 residues. CDR1 is SGHRS and CDR2 is YFSETQ in the germline V gene. V gave up 5 bases and J gave up 0 bases, with 13 bases separating them. The CDR3 here is CASRLGQTSTDTQYF. CDR3 in DNA: TGCGCCAGCAGACTGGGACAAACTAGCACAGATACGCAGTATTTT.

The chain has TRBV21-1 and TRBJ1-1. TRBV21-1 is noted as a pseudogene. The CDR3 runs to 13 residues. CDR3 nucleotides: TGTGCCAGCAGCAAAGAGGGGGGTACTGAAGCTTTCTTT. It codes for CASSKEGGTEAFF.

In its sample, this clone was seen a few times. The chain joins TRBV19 to TRBJ2-2, with TRBD2 as a possible D gene (5 bases). The CDR3 covers 12 residues. The ends were cut back, 9 bases at V and 3 bases at J, with 8 bases in the middle. CDR1 LNHDA and CDR2 SQIVND come from the germline V gene (reference sequence). CDR3 bases: TGTGCCAGCCGGGGTCACACCGGGGAGCTGTTTTTT. Its protein is CASRGHTGELFF.